The source of this T cell receptor (beta chain) is a study of a mutant IDH1 vaccine in newly diagnosed glioma. Study-wide background: Standard pretreatment was either radiotherapy, temozolomide, or, for most, radiochemotherapy with temozolomide. The study, taken as a whole, reports: Across multiple MHC alleles, roughly 93% of patients had vaccine-induced responses.

Losses at the gene ends were 2 bases for V and 8 bases for J; bases not matched to a gene: 35. The CDR3 covers 24 residues. To note about this clone: Antigen unknown.

Only in-frame clones appear in the TCRdb table, and some are missing; sequencing was by immunoSEQ multiplex PCR. The sample has under 80,000 clones; around 86% are singletons. As for time point: baseline, week 1 (first vaccination visit). Regarding treatment: pre-vaccination baseline after standard-of-care therapy. Here the sequenced sample was PBMCs, taken from a glioma patient treated with radiotherapy, temozolomide or both. This clonotype was obtained from a man in his thirties or forties with glioma. The chain has TRBV23-1 and TRBJ2-1, with 8 bases matching TRBD2. TRBV23-1 is known as an ORF, though its function is uncertain. CDR3 in DNA: TGCGCCAGCAGTCAAATTTGTCACGGGGGGGAAGTTGAGGACCGGGTTTTGGTGGGGCATGAGCAGTTCTTC. It translates to CASSQICHGGEVEDRVLVGHEQFF.